The 19 T cell receptor beta chains presented below share a single source sample, sequenced in a study of T-cell memory formation after mild COVID-19. TCRdb used MiXCR to reprocess the 5' RACE reads, holding one entry per CDR3 protein. Of roughly 600,000 distinct CDR3 sequences detected, 18% appear once; the ten largest clones hold 12%. Specimen: PBMCs or a T cell subset sorted from them (not recorded which). The receptors come from an adult woman who had mild COVID-19 (a few samples of this study predate the infection). Cell type and time point are not known.

This chain joins TRBV6-6 and TRBJ2-1; TRBD1 might be the D (6 bases). The CDR3 length is 15 residues. Germline V gene lookup returns CDR1 MNHNY and CDR2 SVGAGI (reference sequence). V lost 8 bases, J lost 1 base, and 15 bases lay in between. CDR3 sequence reads: CASRRDTVSYNEQFF. CDR3 coding DNA: TGTGCCAGCCGACGGGACACCGTATCCTACAATGAGCAGTTCTTC.

The chain employs TRBV9 and TRBJ2-7; 11 nucleotides match TRBD2. Germline V gene lookup returns CDR1 SGDLS and CDR2 YYNGEE. The V and J ends lost 3 bases and 0 bases, in that order; junction bases with no gene match: 2. The CDR3 totals 15 residues. In nucleotides, the CDR3 is TGTGCCAGCAGCGCACTAGCGGGGGACTCCTACGAGCAGTACTTC. Its translation: CASSALAGDSYEQYF.

In its sample, this clonotype was seen a few times. This sequence joins TRBV7-9 and TRBJ2-3; D is unclear. Germline V lookup: CDR1 SEHNR, CDR2 FQNEAQ (reference sequence). Trimming removed 1 base from V and 1 base from J, with 15 bases in between. The CDR3 is made up of 17 amino acids. In DNA, the CDR3 is TGTGCCAGCAGCTTAGAGAAAACTATCATAGGCACAGATACGCAGTATTTT. Translation: CASSLEKTIIGTDTQYF. Full variable domain (missing parts from reference TRBV7-9 and TRBJ2-3): DTGVSQNPRHKITKRGQNVTFRCDPISEHNRLYWYRQTLGQGPEFLTYFQNEAQLEKSRLLSDRFSAERPKGSFSTLEIQRTEQGDSAMYLCASSLEKTIIGTDTQYFGPGTRLTVL.

V usage is TRBV7-3 and J usage is TRBJ2-7; D could derive from TRBD1 or TRBD2 (5 bases each). CDR1 and CDR2 from the germline V gene are SGHTA and FQGTGA. CDR3 length equals 14 residues. V gave up 4 bases and J gave up 7 bases, with 17 bases separating them. The CDR3 DNA reads as TGTGCCAGCAGCTCCGGGACCGCCGAGGGTGAGCAGTACTTC. Its translation is CASSSGTAEGEQYF.

This clonotype was seen only a few times. V gene TRBV5-4 combines with J gene TRBJ1-4, with D unclear. The CDR3 length is 14 residues. CDR1 and CDR2 (germline): SGHNT, YYREEE (reference sequence). Trimming shortened V by 0 bases and J by 4 bases, and 7 bases separated the two germline ends. CDR3 in DNA: TGTGCCAGCAGCTTGGATAGATTTAATGAAAAACTGTTTTTT. Protein product: CASSLDRFNEKLFF.

The rearrangement joins TRBV29-1 to TRBJ2-7; D is possibly TRBD1 (6 bases). The CDR3 length is 14 residues. CDR1 SQVTM and CDR2 ANQGSEA come from the germline V gene. The V end lost 6 bases, the J end lost 3 bases, and 18 bases lay between the germline ends. This CDR3 reads CSVSKRSTGYEQYF. The CDR3 nucleotides are TGCAGCGTGAGTAAAAGATCGACAGGCTACGAGCAGTACTTC.

This clonotype turned up a few times. V is TRBV7-9 and J is TRBJ2-1; TRBD2 matches 10 bases. CDR3 length equals 15 residues. The V gene end was trimmed by 5 bases and the J gene end by 8 bases; junction bases not matched to a gene: 9. Looked up from germline, CDR1 is SEHNR and CDR2 is FQNEAQ (reference sequence). CDR3: CASSPLGLAGDEQFF. The CDR3 DNA reads TGTGCCAGCAGCCCACTGGGGCTAGCGGGAGATGAGCAGTTCTTC. Supplemented by reference TRBV7-9 and TRBJ2-1, the full variable domain reads DTGVSQNPRHKITKRGQNVTFRCDPISEHNRLYWYRQTLGQGPEFLTYFQNEAQLEKSRLLSDRFSAERPKGSFSTLEIQRTEQGDSAMYLCASSPLGLAGDEQFFGPGTRLTVL.

The rearrangement joins TRBV3-1 to TRBJ1-1; D not resolved. The CDR3 is 16 residues long. CDR1 and CDR2 from the germline V gene are LGHDT and YNNKEL (reference sequence). Trimming shortened V by 0 bases and J by 0 bases, and 11 bases separated the two germline ends. The CDR3 DNA is TGTGCCAGCAGCCAAGATTTTTCAGCCATGAACACTGAAGCTTTCTTT. It translates to CASSQDFSAMNTEAFF.

As to this clonotype: It may be a read error: a sequence one base away is much more abundant. V usage is TRBV2 and J usage is TRBJ2-5; 9 bases fit TRBD1. CDR1 and CDR2 (germline): SNHLY, FYNNEI. J gave up 4 bases and V 2 bases, and 2 bases lay outside the gene matches. CDR3 length equals 14 residues. CDR3 loop: CASSELTGGETQYF. The CDR3 DNA reads as TGTGCCAGCAGTGAATTGACAGGGGGAGAGACCCAGTACTTC.

This clonotype has at least ten counts. The CDR3 region has the DNA TGTGCCAGCAGCCGGACCTTCGGGTATCGGGATACGCAGTATTTT. This encodes CASSRTFGYRDTQYF. This sequence joins TRBV7-2 and TRBJ2-3; D is unresolved. This CDR3 contains 15 residues. CDR1 is SGHTA, CDR2 FQGNSA, per germline. Trimming shortened V by 5 bases and J by 6 bases, and 18 bases separated the two germline ends. Full variable domain (rest looked up from reference TRBV7-2 and TRBJ2-3): GAGVSQSPSNKVTEKGKDVELRCDPISGHTALYWYRQSLGQGLEFLIYFQGNSAPDKSGLPSDRFSAERTGGSVSTLTIQRTQQEDSAVYLCASSRTFGYRDTQYFGPGTRLTVL.

This clonotype came up a few times. V is TRBV7-3 and J is TRBJ2-5; 10 bases fit TRBD2. This CDR3 has 16 amino acids. V shed 6 bases, J shed 4 bases, and the junction held 11 bases outside the gene matches. Germline V gives CDR1 SGHTA, CDR2 FQGTGA. The CDR3 here is CASSLSSGSGVETQYF. As DNA, the CDR3 is TGTGCCAGCAGTTTATCTAGCGGGAGTGGGGTAGAGACCCAGTACTTC.

This chain joins TRBV4-1 and TRBJ2-2, with 8 bases lining up with TRBD1. The CDR3 loop spans 17 amino acids. V shed 6 bases, J shed 1 base, and the junction held 10 bases outside the gene matches. Germline V lookup: CDR1 MGHRA, CDR2 YSYEKL. The CDR3 DNA reads TGCGCCAGCAGTCACGGTGGGGGGACAGGGAACACCGGGGAGCTGTTTTTT. Protein: CASSHGGGTGNTGELFF.

This clonotype was seen more than once but under ten times. This rearrangement joins TRBV7-9 to TRBJ2-5; TRBD1 or TRBD2 may be the D gene (5 bases each). V shed 5 bases and J shed 2 bases, with 12 bases lying between them. There are 14 residues in the CDR3. Germline V gene sequence: CDR1 SEHNR, CDR2 FQNEAQ (reference sequence). CDR3 in DNA: TGTGCCAGCAGCCCGGGGCGGTTTCAAGAGACCCAGTACTTC. Its protein product is CASSPGRFQETQYF.

This clonotype was found a few times. The chain carries TRBV14 and TRBJ2-2, with 10 bases that match TRBD2. Germline V lookup: CDR1 SGHDN, CDR2 FVKESK. V was pared by 6 bases and J by 5 bases, with 3 bases of the junction left unmatched. The CDR3 has 14 residues. The DNA for the CDR3 is TGTGCCAGCAGTAAGCGGGAGGGAACCGGGGAGCTGTTTTTT. Translation gives CASSKREGTGELFF.

This clonotype came up a few times. The chain is built from TRBV5-1 and TRBJ2-1; 9 bases align to TRBD2. The germline gives CDR1 SGHRS, CDR2 YFSETQ. With V trimmed by 3 bases and J by 5 bases, 15 bases remained unmatched. This CDR3 contains 18 residues. CDR3 DNA: TGCGCCAGCAGCTCACCGCCCCCGGGACTAGCTGACCACAATGAGCAGTTCTTC. Its translation is CASSSPPPGLADHNEQFF.

The rearrangement links TRBV2 to TRBJ2-1; 7 bases are shared with TRBD1. Germline-derived CDR1 and CDR2 are SNHLY and FYNNEI. The CDR3 sequence is 15 residues long. J gave up 2 bases and V 8 bases, and 9 bases lay outside the gene matches. The CDR3 bases are TGTGCCAGCGGGGAAAACAGGGGTCCCTACAATGAGCAGTTCTTC. It codes for CASGENRGPYNEQFF.

This clonotype was counted a few times. The V gene is TRBV19, the J gene TRBJ1-1; no firm D call. Trimming removed 0 bases at V and 1 base at J, with 9 bases between. The germline gives CDR1 LNHDA, CDR2 SQIVND (reference sequence). This CDR3 has 15 residues. The CDR3 here is CASSIDRTRNTEAFF. CDR3 DNA sequence: TGTGCCAGTAGTATAGATCGTACTCGGAACACTGAAGCTTTCTTT.

The chain combines TRBV4-3 with TRBJ2-3; TRBD1 might be the D (7 bases). CDR1 and CDR2 (germline): LGHNA, YSLEER. V gave up 0 bases and J gave up 6 bases, with 16 bases separating them. This CDR3 contains 16 residues. CDR3 coding DNA: TGCGCCAGCAGCCAAGACCCCGACAGGGCGGGGGATACGCAGTATTTT. It translates to CASSQDPDRAGDTQYF.

This clonotype was seen only a few times. The chain combines TRBV12-3 or TRBV12-4 with TRBJ2-1; 11 bases map to TRBD2. This CDR3 spans 17 amino acids. V gave up 2 bases and J gave up 3 bases; unmatched junction bases: 6. The CDR3 nucleotides read TGTGCCAGCAGTTTAACCTCCGGGACTAGCGGCTACAATGAGCAGTTCTTC. This encodes CASSLTSGTSGYNEQFF.